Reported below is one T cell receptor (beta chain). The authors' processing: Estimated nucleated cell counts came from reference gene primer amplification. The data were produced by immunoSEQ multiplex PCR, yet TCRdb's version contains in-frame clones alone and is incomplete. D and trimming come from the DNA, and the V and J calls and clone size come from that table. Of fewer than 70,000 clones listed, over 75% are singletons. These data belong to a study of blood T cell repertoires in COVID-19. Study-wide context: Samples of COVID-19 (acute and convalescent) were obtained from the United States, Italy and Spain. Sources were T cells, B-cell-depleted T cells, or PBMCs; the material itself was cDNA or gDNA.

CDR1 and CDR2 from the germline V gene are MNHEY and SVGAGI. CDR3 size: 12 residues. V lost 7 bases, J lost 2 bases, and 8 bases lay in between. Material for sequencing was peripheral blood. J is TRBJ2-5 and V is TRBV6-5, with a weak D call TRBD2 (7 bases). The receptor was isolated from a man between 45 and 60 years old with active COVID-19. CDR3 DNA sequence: TGTGCCAGCAAGGGGGGGCAAGAGACCCAGTACTTC. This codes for CASKGGQETQYF.